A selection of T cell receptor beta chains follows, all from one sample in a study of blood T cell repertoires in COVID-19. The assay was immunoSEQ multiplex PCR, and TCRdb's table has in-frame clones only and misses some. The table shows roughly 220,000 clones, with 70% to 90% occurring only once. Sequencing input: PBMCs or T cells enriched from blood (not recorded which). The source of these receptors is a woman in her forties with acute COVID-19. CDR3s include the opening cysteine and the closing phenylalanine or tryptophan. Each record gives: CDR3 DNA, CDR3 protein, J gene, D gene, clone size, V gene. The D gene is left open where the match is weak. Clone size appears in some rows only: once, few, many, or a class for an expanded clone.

CDR3nt: TGTGCCAGCAGTTACTCGGACAGTCTGAACACTGAAGCTTTCTTT; CDR3aa: CASSYSDSLNTEAFF; j_gene: TRBJ1-1; d_gene: NA; abundance: NA; v_gene: TRBV6-5
CDR3nt: TGTGCCAGCAGCGCTAGACTAGCGGGGACAGATACGCAGTATTTT; CDR3aa: CASSARLAGTDTQYF; j_gene: TRBJ2-3; d_gene: TRBD2; abundance: NA; v_gene: TRBV27
CDR3nt: TGTGCCAGCAGTATTTCCGGGACAGGGATGCGGACCCAGTACTTC; CDR3aa: CASSISGTGMRTQYF; j_gene: TRBJ2-5; d_gene: TRBD1; abundance: NA; v_gene: TRBV28
CDR3nt: TGTGCCAGCAGTGTTTTGGGAGATAGCACCGAAGCTTTCTTT; CDR3aa: CASSVLGDSTEAFF; j_gene: TRBJ1-1; d_gene: NA; abundance: NA; v_gene: TRBV2
CDR3nt: TGTGCCAGCAGCTTAGTTCCGGTGAACACTGAAGCTTTCTTT; CDR3aa: CASSLVPVNTEAFF; j_gene: TRBJ1-1; d_gene: NA; abundance: few; v_gene: TRBV7-9
CDR3nt: TGTGCCAGCTCACCACCGAGCGTGAACACTGAAGCTTTCTTT; CDR3aa: CASSPPSVNTEAFF; j_gene: TRBJ1-1; d_gene: NA; abundance: NA; v_gene: TRBV18
CDR3nt: TGTGCCAGCAGCCAAGGACTAGCGGGGGCCCATAGGCAGTATTTT; CDR3aa: CASSQGLAGAHRQYF; j_gene: TRBJ2-3; d_gene: TRBD2; abundance: NA; v_gene: TRBV7-8
CDR3nt: TGTGCCAGCAGCTCCAGGGGCTCCTATGGCTACACCTTC; CDR3aa: CASSSRGSYGYTF; j_gene: TRBJ1-2; d_gene: NA; abundance: once; v_gene: TRBV7-8
CDR3nt: TGTGCCTGGAGCGCCCCTCGCGGGGGGAACTACAATGAGCAGTTCTTC; CDR3aa: CAWSAPRGGNYNEQFF; j_gene: TRBJ2-1; d_gene: TRBD2; abundance: few; v_gene: TRBV30
CDR3nt: TGTGCCACCAGTGAGCGGGGGGCCCAACGCACCGGGGAGCTGTTTTTT; CDR3aa: CATSERGAQRTGELFF; j_gene: TRBJ2-2; d_gene: TRBD2; abundance: NA; v_gene: TRBV24-1
CDR3nt: TGCGCCAGCAGCCAAGACCACAGGGGATGGCAGCCCCAGCATTTT; CDR3aa: CASSQDHRGWQPQHF; j_gene: TRBJ1-5; d_gene: TRBD1; abundance: NA; v_gene: TRBV4-3
CDR3nt: TGTGCCAGCAAAAGGGGACAACAGACCGGGGAGCTGTTTTTT; CDR3aa: CASKRGQQTGELFF; j_gene: TRBJ2-2; d_gene: NA; abundance: once; v_gene: TRBV28